These 8 T cell receptor beta chains were all obtained from the same sample, sequenced in a study of CD8 T cells in Susac syndrome (dated by TCRdb to 2018 to 2020). The method was the immunoSEQ multiplex PCR assay. RNA was extracted using the RNeasy kit, and roughly 0.45 to 1 microgram was reverse transcribed with random hexamers. Through fastp at Q25 and MiXCR, TCRdb rebuilt clones from the public reads, retaining in-frame beta chains. CDR3 protein duplicates are merged, each entry listing the most common genes and DNA. The sample table shows roughly 200,000 distinct CDR3 sequences, and around 94% are seen once. The ten largest make up more than 0.095% of the sample. Sequences were obtained from CD4+ T cells from PBMCs. The origin of the receptors is a human donor with Susac syndrome.

The chain recombines TRBV7-9 with TRBJ1-5, with D uncertain. Germline V CDR1 and CDR2: SEHNR, FQNEAQ (reference sequence). V lost 4 bases and J 5 bases, leaving 9 bases between the germline ends. The CDR3 is made up of 13 amino acids. The CDR3 sequence is CASSWNTDQPQHF. CDR3 bases: TGTGCCAGCAGCTGGAACACTGATCAGCCCCAGCATTTT.

The chain carries TRBV11-2 and TRBJ2-2; TRBD2 might be the D (6 bases). V shed 1 base and J shed 7 bases, with 10 bases lying between them. The CDR3 covers 14 residues. From germline, CDR1 is SGHAT and CDR2 FQNNGV. CDR3 sequence reads: CASSLVGRSGELFF. CDR3 nucleotides: TGTGCCAGCAGCTTAGTAGGGAGGAGCGGGGAGCTGTTTTTT.

Only one count was recorded for this clonotype. The gene calls are TRBV29-1 and TRBJ2-3; possibly TRBD2 for D (6 bases). CDR1 and CDR2 (germline): SQVTM, ANQGSEA. The CDR3 extends over 12 amino acids. V was cut by 8 bases and J by 4 bases, with 13 bases left in between. The CDR3 loop reads CSITPGADTQYF. In nucleotides, the CDR3 is TGCAGCATAACCCCGGGGGCAGATACGCAGTATTTT.

This clonotype is a singleton in its sample. The V gene is TRBV7-9, the J gene TRBJ1-6, with a possible D match to TRBD1 (5 bases). Trimming removed 3 bases at V and 6 bases at J, with 15 bases between. Germline V gene lookup returns CDR1 SEHNR and CDR2 FQNEAQ (reference sequence). The CDR3 loop spans 16 amino acids. The CDR3 reads CASSFRSGGGNSPLHF. The CDR3 DNA follows: TGTGCCAGCAGCTTCAGATCCGGGGGGGGTAATTCACCCCTCCACTTT.

The rearrangement links TRBV11-2 to TRBJ1-4; the D gene is possibly TRBD1 (5 bases). Germline V gives CDR1 SGHAT, CDR2 FQNNGV. This CDR3 is built from 15 residues. Trimming removed 1 base at V and 6 bases at J, with 12 bases between. CDR3 in DNA: TGTGCCAGCAGCTTAGTTCTGAGCAGGGATGAAAAACTGTTTTTT. Residues: CASSLVLSRDEKLFF. The entire variable domain, with the rest obtained from reference TRBV11-2 and TRBJ1-4, is as follows: EAGVAQSPRYKIIEKRQSVAFWCNPISGHATLYWYQQILGQGPKLLIQFQNNGVVDDSQLPKDRFSAERLKGVDSTLKIQPAKLEDSAVYLCASSLVLSRDEKLFFGSGTQLSVL.

V usage is TRBV5-1 and J usage is TRBJ2-1; 9 bases agree with TRBD2. J lost 3 bases, V lost 3 bases, and 4 bases had no gene match. CDR1 and CDR2 from the germline V gene are SGHRS and YFSETQ. The CDR3 runs 15 residues. The CDR3: CASSSGGGGYNEQFF. The CDR3, as DNA: TGCGCCAGCAGCTCTGGCGGGGGGGGCTACAATGAGCAGTTCTTC.

The J gene is TRBJ1-2, the V gene TRBV3-1; 9 nucleotides match TRBD1. Germline CDR1 is LGHDT and CDR2 is YNNKEL (reference sequence). The CDR3 covers 14 residues. The V segment lost 4 bases and the J segment 6 bases; nucleotides outside the gene matches: 6. The DNA for the CDR3 is TGTGCCAGCAGCCGAAAACAGGGGGCCGATGGCTACACCTTC. Amino acid sequence: CASSRKQGADGYTF.

This chain joins TRBV20-1 and TRBJ2-4, with D possibly matching TRBD1 (6 bases). The CDR3 spans 16 residues. Between the trimmed V and J ends, which lost 6 bases and 0 bases, there was a span of 18 bases. Germline V gene sequence: CDR1 DFQATT, CDR2 SNEGSKA (reference sequence). The CDR3: CSAINGGSGAKNIQYF. The DNA of the CDR3 is TGCAGTGCGATTAATGGGGGCTCCGGAGCCAAAAACATTCAGTACTTC.